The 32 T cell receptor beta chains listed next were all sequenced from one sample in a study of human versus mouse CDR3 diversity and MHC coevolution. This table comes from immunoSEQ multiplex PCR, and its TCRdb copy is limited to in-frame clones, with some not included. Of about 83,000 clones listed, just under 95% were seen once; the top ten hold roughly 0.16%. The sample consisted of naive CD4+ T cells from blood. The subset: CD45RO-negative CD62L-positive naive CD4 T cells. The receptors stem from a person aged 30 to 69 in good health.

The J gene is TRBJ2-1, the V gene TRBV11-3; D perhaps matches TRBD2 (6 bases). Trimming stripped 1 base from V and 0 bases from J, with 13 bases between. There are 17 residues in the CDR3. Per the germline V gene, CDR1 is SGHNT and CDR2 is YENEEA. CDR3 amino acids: CASSLGALASSYNEQFF. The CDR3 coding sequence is TGTGCCAGCAGCTTAGGAGCTCTAGCGAGCTCCTACAATGAGCAGTTCTTC.

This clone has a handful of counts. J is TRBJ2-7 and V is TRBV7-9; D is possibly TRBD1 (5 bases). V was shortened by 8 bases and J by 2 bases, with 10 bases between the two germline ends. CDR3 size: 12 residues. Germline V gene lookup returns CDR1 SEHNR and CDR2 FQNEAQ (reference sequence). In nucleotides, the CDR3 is TGTGCCAGCGGGGCGGTAACCTACGAGCAGTACTTC. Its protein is CASGAVTYEQYF.

The CDR3 reads CASSPGQREQYF. The CDR3, as DNA: TGCGCCAGCAGCCCGGGACAACGCGAGCAGTACTTC. The chain recombines TRBV5-1 with TRBJ2-7, with a weak D call TRBD1 (6 bases). V was shortened by 4 bases and J by 6 bases, with 11 bases between the two germline ends. This CDR3 has 12 amino acids. The germline V gene encodes CDR1 SGHRS and CDR2 YFSETQ.

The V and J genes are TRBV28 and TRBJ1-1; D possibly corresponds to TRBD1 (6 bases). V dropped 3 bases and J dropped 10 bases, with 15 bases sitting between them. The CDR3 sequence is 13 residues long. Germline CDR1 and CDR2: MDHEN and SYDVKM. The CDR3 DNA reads TGTGCCAGCAGTTTCGGGACATCCGTGGGAGCTTTCTTT. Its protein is CASSFGTSVGAFF.

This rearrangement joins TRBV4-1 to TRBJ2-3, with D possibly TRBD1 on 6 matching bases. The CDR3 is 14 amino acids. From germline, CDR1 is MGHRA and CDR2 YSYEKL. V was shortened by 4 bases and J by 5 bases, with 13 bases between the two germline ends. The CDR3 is CASSLLGTRDTQYF. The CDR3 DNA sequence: TGCGCCAGCAGCCTCCTCGGGACAAGAGATACGCAGTATTTT.

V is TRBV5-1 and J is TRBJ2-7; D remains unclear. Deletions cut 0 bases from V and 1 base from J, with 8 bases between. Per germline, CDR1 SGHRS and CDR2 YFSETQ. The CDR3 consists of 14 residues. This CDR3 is CASSLAPDSYEQYF. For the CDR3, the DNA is TGCGCCAGCAGCTTGGCCCCAGATTCCTACGAGCAGTACTTC.

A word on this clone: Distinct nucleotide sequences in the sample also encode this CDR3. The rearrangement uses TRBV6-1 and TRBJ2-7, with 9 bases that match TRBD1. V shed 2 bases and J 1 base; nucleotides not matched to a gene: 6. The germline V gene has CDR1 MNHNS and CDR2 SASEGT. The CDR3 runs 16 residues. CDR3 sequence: CASSELGQGPSYEQYF. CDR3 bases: TGTGCCAGCAGTGAACTTGGACAGGGGCCATCCTACGAGCAGTACTTC.

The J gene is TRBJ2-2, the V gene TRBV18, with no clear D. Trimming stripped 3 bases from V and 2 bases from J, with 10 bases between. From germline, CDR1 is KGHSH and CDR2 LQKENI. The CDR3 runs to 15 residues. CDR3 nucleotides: TGTGCCAGCTCACCGAATCGACATAACACCGGGGAGCTGTTTTTT. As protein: CASSPNRHNTGELFF. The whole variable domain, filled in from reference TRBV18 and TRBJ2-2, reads NAGVMQNPRHLVRRRGQEARLRCSPMKGHSHVYWYRQLPEEGLKFMVYLQKENIIDESGMPKERFSAEFPKEGPSILRIQQVVRGDSAAYFCASSPNRHNTGELFFGEGSRLTVL.

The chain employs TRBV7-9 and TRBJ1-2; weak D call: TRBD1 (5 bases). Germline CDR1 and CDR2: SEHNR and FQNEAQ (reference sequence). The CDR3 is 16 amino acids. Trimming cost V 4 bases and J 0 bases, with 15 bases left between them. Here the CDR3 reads CASSSSPTAPNYGYTF. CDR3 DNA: TGTGCCAGCAGCTCTAGTCCGACAGCTCCTAACTATGGCTACACCTTC.

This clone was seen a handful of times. The CDR3 region is CAIRDFQGGNTEAFF. CDR3 in DNA: TGTGCCATCAGGGACTTTCAGGGGGGGAACACTGAAGCTTTCTTT. The V and J genes are TRBV10-3 and TRBJ1-1; 7 nucleotides match TRBD1. With V trimmed by 6 bases and J by 1 base, 8 bases remained unmatched. The CDR3 is 15 residues long. CDR1 is ENHRY and CDR2 is SYGVKD in the germline V gene.

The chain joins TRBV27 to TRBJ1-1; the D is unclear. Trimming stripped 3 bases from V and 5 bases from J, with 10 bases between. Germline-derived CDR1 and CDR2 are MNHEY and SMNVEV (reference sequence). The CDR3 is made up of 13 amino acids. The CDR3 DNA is TGTGCCAGCAGTTTCGCGGGGTTGACTGAAGCTTTCTTT. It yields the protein CASSFAGLTEAFF.

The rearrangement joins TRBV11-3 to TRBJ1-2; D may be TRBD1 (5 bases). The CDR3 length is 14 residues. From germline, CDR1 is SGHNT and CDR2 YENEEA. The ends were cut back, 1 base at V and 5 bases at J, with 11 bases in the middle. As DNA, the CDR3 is TGTGCCAGCAGCTTAGTACAGGTTACATATGGCTACACCTTC. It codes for CASSLVQVTYGYTF.

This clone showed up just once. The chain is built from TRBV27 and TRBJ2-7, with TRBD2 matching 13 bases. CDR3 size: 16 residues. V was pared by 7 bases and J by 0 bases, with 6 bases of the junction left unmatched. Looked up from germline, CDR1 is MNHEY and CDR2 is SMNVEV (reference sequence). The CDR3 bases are TGTGCCAGCAAAACCGGGACTAGCGGGGTCTCCTACGAGCAGTACTTC. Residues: CASKTGTSGVSYEQYF.

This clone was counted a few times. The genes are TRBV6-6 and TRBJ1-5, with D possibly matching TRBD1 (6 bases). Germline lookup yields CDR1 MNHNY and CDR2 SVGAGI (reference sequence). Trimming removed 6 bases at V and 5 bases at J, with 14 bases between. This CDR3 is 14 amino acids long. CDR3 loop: CASSRVEGDQPQHF. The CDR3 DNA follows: TGTGCCAGCAGCCGCGTTGAGGGGGATCAGCCCCAGCATTTT.

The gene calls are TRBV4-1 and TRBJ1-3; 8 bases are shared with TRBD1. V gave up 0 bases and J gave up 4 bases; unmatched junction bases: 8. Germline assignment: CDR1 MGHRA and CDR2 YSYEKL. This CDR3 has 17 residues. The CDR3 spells CASSQESLRDRGNTIYF. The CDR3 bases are TGCGCCAGCAGCCAAGAAAGCCTGAGGGACAGGGGAAACACCATATATTTT.

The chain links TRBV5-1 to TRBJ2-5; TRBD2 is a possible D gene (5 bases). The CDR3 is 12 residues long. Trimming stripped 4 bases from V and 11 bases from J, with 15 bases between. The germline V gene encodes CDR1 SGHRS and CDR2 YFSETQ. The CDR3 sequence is CASSPEYGEQYF. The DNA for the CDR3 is TGCGCCAGCAGCCCGGAATATGGGGAGCAGTACTTC.

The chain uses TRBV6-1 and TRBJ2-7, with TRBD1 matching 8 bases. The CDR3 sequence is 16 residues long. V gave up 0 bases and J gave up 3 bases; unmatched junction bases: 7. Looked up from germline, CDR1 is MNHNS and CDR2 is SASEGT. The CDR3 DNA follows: TGTGCCAGCAGTGAAGCCCAGACAGGGGCGGGCTACGAGCAGTACTTC. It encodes CASSEAQTGAGYEQYF.

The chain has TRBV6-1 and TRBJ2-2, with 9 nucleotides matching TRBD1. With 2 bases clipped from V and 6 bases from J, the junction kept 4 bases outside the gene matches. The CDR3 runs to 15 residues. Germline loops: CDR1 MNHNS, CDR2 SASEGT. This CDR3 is CASSELRTGAGELFF. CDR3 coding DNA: TGTGCCAGCAGTGAACTAAGGACAGGGGCCGGGGAGCTGTTTTTT.

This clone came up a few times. This chain's CDR3 is CASGIGDSGNTIYF. Here the CDR3 DNA reads TGTGCTAGTGGTATCGGGGATTCTGGAAACACCATATATTTT. The chain joins TRBV12-5 to TRBJ1-3; D unresolved. V shed 5 bases and J shed 1 base, with 9 bases lying between them. The length of the CDR3 is 14 residues. Germline CDR1 is LGHNT and CDR2 is FRNRAP.

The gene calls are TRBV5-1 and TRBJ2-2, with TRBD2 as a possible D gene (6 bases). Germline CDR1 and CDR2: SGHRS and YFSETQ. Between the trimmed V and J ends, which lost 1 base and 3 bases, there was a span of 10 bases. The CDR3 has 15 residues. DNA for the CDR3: TGCGCCAGCAGCTTGTCGGGACTCCACACCGGGGAGCTGTTTTTT. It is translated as CASSLSGLHTGELFF. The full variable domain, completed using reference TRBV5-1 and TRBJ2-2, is KAGVTQTPRYLIKTRGQQVTLSCSPISGHRSVSWYQQTPGQGLQFLFEYFSETQRNKGNFPGRFSGRQFSNSRSEMNVSTLELGDSALYLCASSLSGLHTGELFFGEGSRLTVL.

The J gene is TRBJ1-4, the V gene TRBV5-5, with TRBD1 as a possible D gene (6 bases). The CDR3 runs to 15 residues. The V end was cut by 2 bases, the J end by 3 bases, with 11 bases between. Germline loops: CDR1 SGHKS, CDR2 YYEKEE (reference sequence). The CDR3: CASSFGTYPNEKLFF. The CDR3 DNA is TGTGCCAGCAGCTTCGGGACATATCCTAATGAAAAACTGTTTTTT.

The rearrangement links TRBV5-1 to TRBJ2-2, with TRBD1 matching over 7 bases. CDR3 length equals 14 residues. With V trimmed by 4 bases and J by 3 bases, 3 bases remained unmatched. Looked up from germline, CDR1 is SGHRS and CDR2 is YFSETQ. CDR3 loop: CASSTGQHTGELFF. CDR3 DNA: TGCGCCAGCAGCACGGGACAGCACACCGGGGAGCTGTTTTTT.

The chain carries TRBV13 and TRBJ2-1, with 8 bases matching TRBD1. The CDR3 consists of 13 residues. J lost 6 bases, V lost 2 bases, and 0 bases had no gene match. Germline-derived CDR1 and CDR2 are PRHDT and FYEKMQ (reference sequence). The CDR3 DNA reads TGTGCCAGCAGCTTACAGGGGGCCAATGAGCAGTTCTTC. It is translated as CASSLQGANEQFF.

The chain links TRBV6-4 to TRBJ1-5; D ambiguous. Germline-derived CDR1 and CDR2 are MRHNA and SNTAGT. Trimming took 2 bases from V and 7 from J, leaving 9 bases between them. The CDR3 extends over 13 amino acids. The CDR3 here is CASSDLAGQPQHF. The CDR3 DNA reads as TGTGCCAGCAGTGACCTCGCGGGACAGCCCCAGCATTTT.

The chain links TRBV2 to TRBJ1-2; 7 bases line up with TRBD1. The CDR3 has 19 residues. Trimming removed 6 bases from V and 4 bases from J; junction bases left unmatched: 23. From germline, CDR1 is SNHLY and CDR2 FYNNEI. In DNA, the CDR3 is TGTGCCAGCAGCCTGCAGACGCCGGGACAGACCTTAATTCTCTATGGCTACACCTTC. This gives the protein CASSLQTPGQTLILYGYTF.

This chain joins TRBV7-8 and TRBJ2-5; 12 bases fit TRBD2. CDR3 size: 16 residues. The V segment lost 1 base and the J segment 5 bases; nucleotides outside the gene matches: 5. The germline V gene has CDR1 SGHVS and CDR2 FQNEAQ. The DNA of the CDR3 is TGTGCCAGCAGCTTAGGGACTAGCGGGACAGGGGAGACCCAGTACTTC. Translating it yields CASSLGTSGTGETQYF.

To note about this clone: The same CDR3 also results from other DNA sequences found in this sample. The CDR3 sequence: CASSPGTGNEQYF. CDR3 nucleotide sequence: TGTGCCAGCTCACCGGGGACAGGGAACGAGCAGTACTTC. The chain is built from TRBV18 and TRBJ2-7; 9 positions agree with TRBD1. Germline trimming cut 3 bases from V and 5 bases from J; bases unmatched to any gene: 2. Germline V gives CDR1 KGHSH, CDR2 LQKENI. CDR3 length: 13 residues. Full variable domain (rest looked up from reference TRBV18 and TRBJ2-7): NAGVMQNPRHLVRRRGQEARLRCSPMKGHSHVYWYRQLPEEGLKFMVYLQKENIIDESGMPKERFSAEFPKEGPSILRIQQVVRGDSAAYFCASSPGTGNEQYFGPGTRLTVT.

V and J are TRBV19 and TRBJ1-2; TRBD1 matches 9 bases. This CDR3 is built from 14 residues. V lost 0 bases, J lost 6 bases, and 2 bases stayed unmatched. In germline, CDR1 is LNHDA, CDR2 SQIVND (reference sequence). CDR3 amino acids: CASSIDRDRDGYTF. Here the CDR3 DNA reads TGTGCCAGTAGTATAGATCGGGACAGGGATGGCTACACCTTC.

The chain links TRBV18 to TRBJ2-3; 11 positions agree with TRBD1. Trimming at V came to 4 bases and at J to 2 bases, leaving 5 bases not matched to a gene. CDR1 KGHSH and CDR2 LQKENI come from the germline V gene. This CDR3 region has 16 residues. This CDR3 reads CASSRGTGGDTDTQYF. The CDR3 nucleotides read TGTGCCAGCTCACGTGGGACAGGGGGTGACACAGATACGCAGTATTTT.

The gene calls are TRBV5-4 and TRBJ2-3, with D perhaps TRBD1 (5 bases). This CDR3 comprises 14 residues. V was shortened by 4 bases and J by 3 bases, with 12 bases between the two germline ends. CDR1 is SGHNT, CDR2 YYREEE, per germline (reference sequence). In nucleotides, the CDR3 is TGTGCCAGCAGCCCCCAGGGTGCGACAGATACGCAGTATTTT. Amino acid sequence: CASSPQGATDTQYF.

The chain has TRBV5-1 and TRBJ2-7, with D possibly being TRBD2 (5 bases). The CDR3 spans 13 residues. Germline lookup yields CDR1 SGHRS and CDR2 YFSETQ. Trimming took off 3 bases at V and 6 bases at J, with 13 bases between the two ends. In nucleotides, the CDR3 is TGCGCCAGCAGCTCAGGACTCGCTGGCGAGCAGTACTTC. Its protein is CASSSGLAGEQYF.

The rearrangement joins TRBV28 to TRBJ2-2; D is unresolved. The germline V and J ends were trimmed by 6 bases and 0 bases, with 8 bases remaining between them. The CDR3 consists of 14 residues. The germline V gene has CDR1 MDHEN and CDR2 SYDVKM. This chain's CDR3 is CASRKLTNTGELFF. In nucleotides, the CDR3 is TGTGCCAGCAGAAAACTAACGAACACCGGGGAGCTGTTTTTT.